Reported below is one T cell receptor beta chain. As yet, its antigen is unknown. One end of the junction does not line up with germline, which may come from a read error. The CDR3 is 16 residues long. Looked up from germline, CDR1 is SSHAT and CDR2 is FNYEAQ (reference sequence). Here immunoSEQ multiplex PCR was the method, and the copy in TCRdb shows in-frame clones only, minus some. This sample has 25,000 or so clones, with 70% to 75% found just once. This entry belongs to a study of vaccination effects on CD4 cells after COVID-19. Study-wide context: Participants received two doses of either the BNT162b2 or mRNA-1273 vaccine. Broader study findings: Convalescent patients in the study were few, and early post-infection timepoints were absent.

Sequencing was preceded by expansion of antigen-specific CD4+ T cells with viral peptide pools in the ViraFEST assay. Scientists isolated CD4+ T cells after an approximately 9-day culture period ended. According to the study, vaccine recipients showed no prior SARS-CoV-2 infection and negative nucleocapsid antibodies. A few million PBMC were placed in each well, which was supplemented with 8.5 to 10 IU/ml IL-2 and roughly 9 ug/ml peptides. The chain links TRBV7-7 to TRBJ2-5; maybe TRBD2 (6 bases). The sequences come from CD4+ T cells from PBMCs cultured with SARS-CoV-2 spike peptides, collected before COVID-19 vaccination. This clonotype originated in a human donor who received a COVID-19 vaccine. The CDR3 spells CASSSIPGTSGESQYF. CDR3 sequence (DNA): TGTGCCAGCAGTTCCATCCCGGGGACGTCGGGGGAGAGCCAGTACTTC.